These 28 T cell receptor beta chains originate from one sample sequenced in a study of cytomegalovirus exposure and HLA in healthy donors. Vbeta (60) and Jbeta (13) primers were used in the PCR. Data came from immunoSEQ multiplex PCR; TCRdb stores just in-frame clones and leaves some out. The sample lists fewer than 250,000 clones, about 76% occurring once. Sequencing used PBMCs. The receptor set was obtained from a male donor in good health and CMV-seropositive.

V is TRBV6-5 and J is TRBJ1-2; the D gene is possibly TRBD1 (5 bases). CDR3 size: 13 residues. V gave up 7 bases and J gave up 11 bases, with 20 bases separating them. CDR1 is MNHEY, CDR2 SVGAGI, per germline. CDR3 in amino acids: CASTRGDVGPYTF. In DNA form, the CDR3 reads TGTGCCAGCACACGGGGGGACGTTGGTCCGTACACCTTC.

The CDR3 region is CASSLQGLNEQFF. CDR3 DNA sequence: TGCGCCAGCAGCTTGCAGGGTTTGAATGAGCAGTTCTTC. The chain employs TRBV5-1 and TRBJ2-1; D is possibly TRBD1 (5 bases). Trimming removed 1 base from V and 7 bases from J, with 9 bases in between. The CDR3 totals 13 residues. CDR1 is SGHRS, CDR2 YFSETQ, per germline.

V and J are TRBV19 and TRBJ2-7; 7 positions agree with TRBD1. Losses at the gene ends were 4 bases for V and 1 base for J; bases not matched to a gene: 7. This CDR3 spans 15 amino acids. Germline V gene data show CDR1 as LNHDA and CDR2 as SQIVND (reference sequence). The CDR3 nucleotides read TGTGCCAGTAGTAGATACAGGGGAGAGTCCTACGAGCAGTACTTC. Protein sequence: CASSRYRGESYEQYF.

The chain links TRBV5-1 to TRBJ2-1; D perhaps matches TRBD2 (5 bases). The V and J ends lost 4 bases and 5 bases respectively, with 19 bases between them. The CDR3 runs 16 residues. In germline, CDR1 is SGHRS, CDR2 YFSETQ. DNA for the CDR3: TGCGCCAGCAGCCCACCCGGGAAAGAGCGGAACAATGAGCAGTTCTTC. It is translated as CASSPPGKERNNEQFF. The whole variable domain, filled in from reference TRBV5-1 and TRBJ2-1, reads KAGVTQTPRYLIKTRGQQVTLSCSPISGHRSVSWYQQTPGQGLQFLFEYFSETQRNKGNFPGRFSGRQFSNSRSEMNVSTLELGDSALYLCASSPPGKERNNEQFFGPGTRLTVL.

J is TRBJ2-1 and V is TRBV6-5; 8 positions agree with TRBD1. The V gene's germline CDR1 is MNHEY and CDR2 SVGAGI. Trimming removed 5 bases from V and 4 bases from J; junction bases left unmatched: 4. This CDR3 spans 14 amino acids. CDR3 amino acids: CASSGDRSYNEQFF. The DNA for the CDR3 is TGTGCCAGCAGTGGGGACAGGTCTTACAATGAGCAGTTCTTC.

CDR3 sequence (DNA): TGTGCCAGCAGTGTTTTGAGGAGCTCCTACAATGAGCAGTTCTTC. Translating gives CASSVLRSSYNEQFF. The rearrangement links TRBV6-1 to TRBJ2-1; D gene unclear. The CDR3 contains 15 residues. Deletions cut 4 bases from V and 0 bases from J, with 10 bases between. Germline CDR1 and CDR2: MNHNS and SASEGT.

The chain recombines TRBV7-3 with TRBJ2-1; 8 nucleotides align to TRBD1. The CDR3 totals 15 residues. Germline lookup yields CDR1 SGHTA and CDR2 FQGTGA. V dropped 4 bases and J dropped 6; count of bases not matched to a gene: 8. CDR3 loop: CASSSWTGRANEQFF. In DNA form, the CDR3 reads TGTGCCAGCAGCTCTTGGACAGGGCGAGCCAATGAGCAGTTCTTC. Together with reference TRBV7-3 and TRBJ2-1, the CDR3 gives the full variable domain: GAGVSQTPSNKVTEKGKYVELRCDPISGHTALYWYRQSLGQGPEFLIYFQGTGAADDSGLPNDRFFAVRPEGSVSTLKIQRTERGDSAVYLCASSSWTGRANEQFFGPGTRLTVL.

The chain is built from TRBV6-5 and TRBJ2-5; the D gene is possibly TRBD2 (6 bases). The tail of the sequence fits TRBJ2-7 better, so the J call may be wrong. The CDR3 is 15 residues long. Germline CDR1 is MNHEY and CDR2 is SVGAGI. DNA for the CDR3: TGTGCCAGCAGTCGGGCCCGGACTATTCCCTACGAGCAGTACTTC. Protein sequence: CASSRARTIPYEQYF.

The V call is TRBV28, the J call TRBJ2-1; 11 bases map to TRBD2. J gave up 4 bases and V 3 bases, and 5 bases lay outside the gene matches. CDR1 is MDHEN, CDR2 SYDVKM, per germline. This CDR3 region has 16 residues. The CDR3 protein is CASSLAGTSGYNEQFF. DNA of the CDR3: TGTGCCAGCAGTTTGGCGGGGACTAGCGGATACAATGAGCAGTTCTTC.

The gene calls are TRBV6-4 and TRBJ2-2; maybe TRBD2 (6 bases). CDR1 is MRHNA, CDR2 SNTAGT, per germline. V shed 4 bases and J shed 6 bases, with 12 bases lying between them. This CDR3 has 14 residues. The CDR3 bases are TGTGCCAGCAGTGTTCAGGGAGGCGCCGGGGAGCTGTTTTTT. Translated, it gives CASSVQGGAGELFF.

The chain has TRBV7-2 and TRBJ1-5, with 7 bases fitting TRBD1. Looked up from germline, CDR1 is SGHTA and CDR2 is FQGNSA. The ends lost 5 bases at V and 6 bases at J; junction bases unmatched: 7. The CDR3 sequence is 14 residues long. In nucleotides, the CDR3 is TGTGCCAGCAGCGATAGACAGGGCCCTCAGCCCCAGCATTTT. Its protein is CASSDRQGPQPQHF.

The V and J genes are TRBV7-3 and TRBJ2-5, with D possibly matching TRBD2 (6 bases). The ends were cut back, 2 bases at V and 5 bases at J, with 15 bases in the middle. Germline V gene data show CDR1 as SGHTA and CDR2 as FQGTGA. The CDR3 sequence is 15 residues long. CDR3 amino acids: CASSLGGGPRETQYF. CDR3 in DNA: TGTGCCAGCAGCTTAGGAGGAGGGCCTAGGGAGACCCAGTACTTC.

The rearrangement links TRBV27 to TRBJ2-7; no clear D. Germline CDR1 is MNHEY and CDR2 is SMNVEV (reference sequence). V shed 2 bases and J shed 4 bases, with 18 bases lying between them. The CDR3 is 16 residues long. The CDR3 DNA reads TGTGCCAGCAGTTTAGTAGAGAGGCCAGCCCCATACGAGCAGTACTTC. It translates to CASSLVERPAPYEQYF.

The V call is TRBV6-5, the J call TRBJ1-6; D gene ambiguous. This CDR3 is built from 12 residues. Germline CDR1 and CDR2: MNHEY and SVGAGI. The V and J ends lost 6 bases and 8 bases respectively, with 8 bases between them. The CDR3 DNA reads TGTGCCAGCAGATCCCGTTATTCACCCCTCCACTTT. Protein sequence: CASRSRYSPLHF.

This clone was seen a few times. V is TRBV28 and J is TRBJ2-7, with 10 bases lining up with TRBD1. The length of the CDR3 is 14 residues. J was trimmed by 4 bases and V by 6 bases; bases with no gene match: 6. In germline, CDR1 is MDHEN, CDR2 SYDVKM. The CDR3 is CASRTGGSLYEQYF. CDR3 bases: TGTGCCAGCAGGACAGGGGGCTCACTTTACGAGCAGTACTTC.

A single count supports this clone. The V and J genes are TRBV12-5 and TRBJ1-1, with 7 bases identical to TRBD1. CDR1 and CDR2 (germline): LGHNT, FRNRAP. J was trimmed by 1 base and V by 1 base; bases with no gene match: 0. This CDR3 comprises 14 residues. CDR3 nucleotide sequence: TGTGCTAGTGGTTTGGGGACAGGGAACACTGAAGCTTTCTTT. Amino acids: CASGLGTGNTEAFF.

V usage is TRBV6-5 and J usage is TRBJ2-2; D is uncertain. This CDR3 is 11 amino acids long. The germline gives CDR1 MNHEY, CDR2 SVGAGI. Trimming cost V 8 bases and J 8 bases, with 9 bases left between them. CDR3: CASARGGELFF. CDR3 DNA sequence: TGTGCCAGCGCGCGAGGAGGGGAGCTGTTTTTT.

The chain carries TRBV5-1 and TRBJ1-4; possible D gene TRBD1, 5 bases. Germline V gene data show CDR1 as SGHRS and CDR2 as YFSETQ. The CDR3 extends over 15 amino acids. The germline V and J ends were trimmed by 2 bases and 4 bases, with 12 bases remaining between them. CDR3 sequence (DNA): TGCGCCAGCAGCTTTGAGGGACTGAATAATGAAAAACTGTTTTTT. Translated, it gives CASSFEGLNNEKLFF.

The genes are TRBV10-3 and TRBJ1-2; D is perhaps TRBD1 (5 bases). The CDR3 is 14 amino acids. CDR1 and CDR2 from the germline V gene are ENHRY and SYGVKD. V gave up 2 bases and J gave up 4 bases, with 11 bases separating them. The CDR3 nucleotides read TGTGCCATCAGTGAGATAGGGGCGGCCTATGGCTACACCTTC. It codes for CAISEIGAAYGYTF.

This chain joins TRBV7-3 and TRBJ2-1, with 10 bases that match TRBD2. The CDR3 is made up of 13 amino acids. Germline V lookup: CDR1 SGHTA, CDR2 FQGTGA. Trimming at V came to 5 bases and at J to 15 bases, leaving 10 bases not matched to a gene. The CDR3 here is CASSPTSSGSPFF. The CDR3 nucleotides are TGTGCCAGCAGCCCAACCTCTAGCGGGAGCCCGTTCTTC.

The chain joins TRBV5-4 to TRBJ2-1, with TRBD1 identical over 10 bases. The CDR3 has 15 residues. CDR1 and CDR2 (germline): SGHNT, YYREEE (reference sequence). V lost 3 bases to trimming and J lost 8 bases; unmatched junction nucleotides: 8. The DNA for the CDR3 is TGTGCCAGCAGCTGGGACAGGGGAGGGTCCTATGAGCAGTTCTTC. It codes for CASSWDRGGSYEQFF.

The chain uses TRBV29-1 and TRBJ1-3; D call uncertain. V lost 4 bases, J lost 0 bases, and 7 bases lay in between. CDR1 is SQVTM and CDR2 is ANQGSEA in the germline V gene. CDR3 length: 13 residues. CDR3 DNA: TGCAGCGTTGTCGGTCACTCTGGAAACACCATATATTTT. Protein: CSVVGHSGNTIYF.

The DNA for the CDR3 is TGTGCCAGCAGTGAAGATAGGACTAGTCATGAGCAGTTCTTC. Protein product: CASSEDRTSHEQFF. The V gene is TRBV2, the J gene TRBJ2-1; 7 bases are a match to TRBD2. The CDR3 consists of 14 residues. Germline loops: CDR1 SNHLY, CDR2 FYNNEI. V lost 1 base and J lost 8; bases outside the gene matches: 5.

With respect to this clone: Additional DNA sequences in this sample encode the identical CDR3. V gene TRBV9 combines with J gene TRBJ2-2; D not resolved. V was pared by 0 bases and J by 8 bases, with 5 bases between. The CDR3 covers 12 residues. Per germline, CDR1 SGDLS and CDR2 YYNGEE. The CDR3 DNA reads as TGTGCCAGCAGCGTAGATCGGGGGGAGCTGTTTTTT. It specifies CASSVDRGELFF.

The chain is built from TRBV5-1 and TRBJ2-1; 7 nucleotides align to TRBD1. This CDR3 spans 13 amino acids. J was trimmed by 9 bases and V by 4 bases; bases with no gene match: 7. CDR1 is SGHRS and CDR2 is YFSETQ in the germline V gene. The CDR3, as DNA: TGCGCCAGCAGCCTCCTACAGGGGAGTGAGCAGTTCTTC. It codes for CASSLLQGSEQFF.

The chain joins TRBV27 to TRBJ1-5; D perhaps matches TRBD1 (6 bases). This CDR3 spans 16 amino acids. Germline V gene data show CDR1 as MNHEY and CDR2 as SMNVEV (reference sequence). Between the trimmed V and J ends, which lost 0 bases and 0 bases, there was a span of 9 bases. CDR3 amino acids: CASSLSDRFSNQPQHF. CDR3 DNA: TGTGCCAGCAGTTTATCCGACAGGTTTAGCAATCAGCCCCAGCATTTT.

V usage is TRBV29-1 and J usage is TRBJ1-2; D is uncertain. This CDR3 spans 14 amino acids. V lost 3 bases to trimming and J lost 1 base, with 12 bases between them. Germline lookup yields CDR1 SQVTM and CDR2 ANQGSEA. This CDR3 reads CSVEGFSGNYGYTF. Here the CDR3 DNA reads TGCAGCGTTGAGGGCTTTTCTGGTAACTATGGCTACACCTTC.

This chain joins TRBV5-6 and TRBJ2-7; 8 nucleotides align to TRBD1. The CDR3 has 17 residues. Germline V gene lookup returns CDR1 SGHDT and CDR2 YYEEEE. Trimming at V came to 4 bases and at J to 6 bases, leaving 18 bases not matched to a gene. As DNA, the CDR3 is TGTGCCAGCAGCCTGGGAGGCGCAGGGGGCCTTGTATCCGAGCAGTACTTC. This gives the protein CASSLGGAGGLVSEQYF.